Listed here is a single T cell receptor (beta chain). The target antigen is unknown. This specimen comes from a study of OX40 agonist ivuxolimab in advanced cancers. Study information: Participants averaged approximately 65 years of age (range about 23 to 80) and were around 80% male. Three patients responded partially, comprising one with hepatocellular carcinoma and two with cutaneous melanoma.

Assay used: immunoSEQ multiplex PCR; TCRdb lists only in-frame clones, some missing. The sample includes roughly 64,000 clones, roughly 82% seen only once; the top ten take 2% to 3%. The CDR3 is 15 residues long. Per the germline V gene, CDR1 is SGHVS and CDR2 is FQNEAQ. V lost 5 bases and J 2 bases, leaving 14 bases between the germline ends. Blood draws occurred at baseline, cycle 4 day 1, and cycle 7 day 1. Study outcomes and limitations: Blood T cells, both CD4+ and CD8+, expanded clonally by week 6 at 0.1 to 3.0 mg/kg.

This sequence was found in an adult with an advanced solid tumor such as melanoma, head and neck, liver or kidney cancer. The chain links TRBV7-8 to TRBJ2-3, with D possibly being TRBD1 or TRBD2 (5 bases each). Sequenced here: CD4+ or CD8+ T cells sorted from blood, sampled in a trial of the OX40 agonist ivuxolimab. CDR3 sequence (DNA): TGTGCCAGCAGCCAGTTGTGGGGACCCACAGATACGCAGTATTTT. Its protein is CASSQLWGPTDTQYF.